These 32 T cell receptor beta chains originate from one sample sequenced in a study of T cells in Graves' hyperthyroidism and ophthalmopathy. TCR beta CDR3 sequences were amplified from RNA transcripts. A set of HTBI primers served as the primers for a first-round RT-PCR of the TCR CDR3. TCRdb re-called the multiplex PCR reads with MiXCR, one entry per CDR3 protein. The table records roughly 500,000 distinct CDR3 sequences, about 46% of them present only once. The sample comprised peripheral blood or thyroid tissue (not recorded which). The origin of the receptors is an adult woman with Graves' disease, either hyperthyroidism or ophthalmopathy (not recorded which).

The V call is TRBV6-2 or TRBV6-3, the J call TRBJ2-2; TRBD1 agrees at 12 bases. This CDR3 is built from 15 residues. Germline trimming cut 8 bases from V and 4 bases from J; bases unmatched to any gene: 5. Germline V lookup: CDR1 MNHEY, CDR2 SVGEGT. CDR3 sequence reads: CASGTGGMATGELFF. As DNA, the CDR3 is TGTGCCAGCGGGACAGGGGGCATGGCCACCGGGGAGCTGTTTTTT.

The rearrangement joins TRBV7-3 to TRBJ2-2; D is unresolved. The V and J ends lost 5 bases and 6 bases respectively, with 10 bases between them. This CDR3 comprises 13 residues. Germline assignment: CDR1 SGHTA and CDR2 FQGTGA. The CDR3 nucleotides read TGTGCCAGCAGCGCCTGGGCACCCGGGGAGCTGTTTTTT. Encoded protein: CASSAWAPGELFF.

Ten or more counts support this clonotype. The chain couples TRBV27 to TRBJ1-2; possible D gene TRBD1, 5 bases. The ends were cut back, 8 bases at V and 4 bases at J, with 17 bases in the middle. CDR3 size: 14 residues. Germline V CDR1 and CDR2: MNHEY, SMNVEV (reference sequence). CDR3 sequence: CASRGDRFSYGYTF. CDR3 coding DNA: TGTGCCAGCCGAGGGGACCGATTTAGCTATGGCTACACCTTC.

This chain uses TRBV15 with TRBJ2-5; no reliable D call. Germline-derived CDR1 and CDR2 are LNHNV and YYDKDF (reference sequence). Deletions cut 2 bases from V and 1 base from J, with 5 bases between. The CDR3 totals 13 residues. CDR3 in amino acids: CATSRQVQETQYF. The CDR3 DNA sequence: TGTGCCACCAGCAGACAGGTCCAAGAGACCCAGTACTTC.

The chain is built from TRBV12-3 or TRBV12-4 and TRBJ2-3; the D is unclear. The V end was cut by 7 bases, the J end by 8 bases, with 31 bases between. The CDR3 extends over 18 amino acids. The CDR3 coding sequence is TGTGCCAGCACCCTGCTAGGGTTGGCGGCTAGAGTAAAAGTTACGCAGTATTTT. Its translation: CASTLLGLAARVKVTQYF.

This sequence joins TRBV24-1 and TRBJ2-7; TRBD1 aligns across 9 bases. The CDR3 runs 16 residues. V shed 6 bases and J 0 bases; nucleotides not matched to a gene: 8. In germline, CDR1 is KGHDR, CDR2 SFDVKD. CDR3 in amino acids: CATSRPDRGPSYEQYF. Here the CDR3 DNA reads TGTGCCACCAGTAGGCCGGACAGGGGTCCCTCCTACGAGCAGTACTTC.

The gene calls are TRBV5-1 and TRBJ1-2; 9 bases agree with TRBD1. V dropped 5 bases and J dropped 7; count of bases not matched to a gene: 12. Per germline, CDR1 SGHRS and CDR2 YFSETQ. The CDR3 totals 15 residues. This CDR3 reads CASRLTGTGPRGYTF. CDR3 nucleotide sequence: TGCGCCAGCAGACTCACCGGGACAGGGCCGCGTGGCTACACCTTC.

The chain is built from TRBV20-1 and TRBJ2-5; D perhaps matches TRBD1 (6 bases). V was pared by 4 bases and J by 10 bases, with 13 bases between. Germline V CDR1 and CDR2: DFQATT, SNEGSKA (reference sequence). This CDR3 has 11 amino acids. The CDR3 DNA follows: TGCAGTGCTACACAGGGTCGGGGCCAGTACTTC. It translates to CSATQGRGQYF.

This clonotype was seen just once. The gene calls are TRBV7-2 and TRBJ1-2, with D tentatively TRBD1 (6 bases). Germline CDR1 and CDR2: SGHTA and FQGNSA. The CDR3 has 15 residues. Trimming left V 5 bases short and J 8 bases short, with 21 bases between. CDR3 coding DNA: TGTGCCAGCAGCGGCCGAGGGTCCCGGGGGGCGGGCTACACCTTC. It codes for CASSGRGSRGAGYTF.

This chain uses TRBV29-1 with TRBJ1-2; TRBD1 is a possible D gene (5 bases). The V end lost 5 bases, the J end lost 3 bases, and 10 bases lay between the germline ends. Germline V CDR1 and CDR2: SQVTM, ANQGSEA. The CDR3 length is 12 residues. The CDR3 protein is CSVPQGYYGYTF. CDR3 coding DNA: TGCAGCGTTCCCCAGGGATACTATGGCTACACCTTC.

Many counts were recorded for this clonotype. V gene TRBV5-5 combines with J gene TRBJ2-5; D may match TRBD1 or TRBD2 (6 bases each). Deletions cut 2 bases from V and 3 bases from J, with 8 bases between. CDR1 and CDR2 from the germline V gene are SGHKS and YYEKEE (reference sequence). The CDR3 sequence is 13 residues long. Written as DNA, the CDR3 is TGTGCCAGCAGCTTCGGGGGCGAAGAGACCCAGTACTTC. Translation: CASSFGGEETQYF.

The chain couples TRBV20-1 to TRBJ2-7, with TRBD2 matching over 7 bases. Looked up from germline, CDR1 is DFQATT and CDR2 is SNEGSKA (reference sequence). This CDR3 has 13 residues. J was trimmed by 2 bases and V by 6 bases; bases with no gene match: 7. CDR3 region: CSAAGERPYEQYF. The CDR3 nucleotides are TGCAGTGCGGCGGGAGAGCGACCCTACGAGCAGTACTTC.

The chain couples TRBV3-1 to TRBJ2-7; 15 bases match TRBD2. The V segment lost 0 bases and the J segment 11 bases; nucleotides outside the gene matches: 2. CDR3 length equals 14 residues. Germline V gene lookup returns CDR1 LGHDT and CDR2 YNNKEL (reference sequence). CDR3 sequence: CASSQDGTSGRKYF. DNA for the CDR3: TGTGCCAGCAGCCAAGACGGGACTAGCGGGAGGAAGTACTTC.

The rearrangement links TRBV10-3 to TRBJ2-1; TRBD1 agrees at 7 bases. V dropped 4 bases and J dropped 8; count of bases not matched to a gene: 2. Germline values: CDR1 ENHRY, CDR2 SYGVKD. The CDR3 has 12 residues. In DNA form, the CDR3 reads TGTGCCATCAGTGCAGACAGGGATGAGCAGTTCTTC. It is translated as CAISADRDEQFF.

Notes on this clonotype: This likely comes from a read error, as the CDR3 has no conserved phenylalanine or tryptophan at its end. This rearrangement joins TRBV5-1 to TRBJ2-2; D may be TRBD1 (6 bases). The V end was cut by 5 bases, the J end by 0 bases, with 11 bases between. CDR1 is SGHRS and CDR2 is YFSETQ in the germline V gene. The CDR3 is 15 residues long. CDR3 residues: CASRRQASNTGELFL. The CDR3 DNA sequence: TGCGCCAGCAGAAGACAGGCGTCGAACACCGGGGAGCTGTTTCTT.

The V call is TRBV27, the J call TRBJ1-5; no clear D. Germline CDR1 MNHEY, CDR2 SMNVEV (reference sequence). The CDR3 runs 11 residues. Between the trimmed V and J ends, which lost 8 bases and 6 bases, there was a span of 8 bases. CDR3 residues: CASFPRQPQHF. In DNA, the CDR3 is TGTGCCAGCTTCCCACGTCAGCCCCAGCATTTT.

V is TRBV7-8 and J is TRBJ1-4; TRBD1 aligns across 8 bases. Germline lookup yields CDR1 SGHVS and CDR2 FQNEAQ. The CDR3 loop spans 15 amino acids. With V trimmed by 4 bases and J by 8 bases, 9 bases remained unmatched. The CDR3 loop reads CASSYGTGSSEKLFF. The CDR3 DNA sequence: TGTGCCAGCAGCTACGGGACAGGAAGTAGCGAAAAACTGTTTTTT.

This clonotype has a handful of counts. The CDR3 here is CAWQTGGRTEAFF. The CDR3 DNA is TGTGCCTGGCAGACCGGGGGACGGACTGAAGCTTTCTTT. The chain employs TRBV30 and TRBJ1-1; a weak D match, TRBD1 (5 bases). Germline V gene lookup returns CDR1 GTSNPN and CDR2 SVGIG (reference sequence). The V end lost 5 bases, the J end lost 5 bases, and 15 bases lay between the germline ends. CDR3 length equals 13 residues.

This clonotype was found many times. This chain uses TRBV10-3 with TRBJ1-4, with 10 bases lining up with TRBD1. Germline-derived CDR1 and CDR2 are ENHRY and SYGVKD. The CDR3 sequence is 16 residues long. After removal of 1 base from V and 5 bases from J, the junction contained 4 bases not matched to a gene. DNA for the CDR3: TGTGCCATCAGTGAGTTATGGACAGGGGGAAATGAAAAACTGTTTTTT. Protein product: CAISELWTGGNEKLFF.

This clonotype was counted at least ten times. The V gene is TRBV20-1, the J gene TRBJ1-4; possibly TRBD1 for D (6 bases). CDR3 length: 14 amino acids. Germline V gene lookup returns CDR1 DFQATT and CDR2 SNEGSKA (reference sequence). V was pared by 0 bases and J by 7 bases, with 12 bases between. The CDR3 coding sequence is TGCAGTGCTAGAGATCGAAGGGGGTTTGAAAAACTGTTTTTT. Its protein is CSARDRRGFEKLFF.

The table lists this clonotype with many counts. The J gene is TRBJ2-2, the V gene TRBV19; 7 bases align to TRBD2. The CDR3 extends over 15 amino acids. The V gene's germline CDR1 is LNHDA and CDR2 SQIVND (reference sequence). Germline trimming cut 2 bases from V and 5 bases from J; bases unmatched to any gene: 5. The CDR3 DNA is TGTGCCAGTAGTATACTAGCGGCCGGGACCGGGGAGCTGTTTTTT. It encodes CASSILAAGTGELFF.

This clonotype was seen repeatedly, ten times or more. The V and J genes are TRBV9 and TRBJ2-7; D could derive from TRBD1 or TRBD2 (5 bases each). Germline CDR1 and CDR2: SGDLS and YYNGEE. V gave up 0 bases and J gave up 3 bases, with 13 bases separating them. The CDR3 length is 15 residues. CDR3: CASSVGSGLHYEQYF. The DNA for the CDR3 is TGTGCCAGCAGCGTAGGCTCGGGGCTACACTACGAGCAGTACTTC.

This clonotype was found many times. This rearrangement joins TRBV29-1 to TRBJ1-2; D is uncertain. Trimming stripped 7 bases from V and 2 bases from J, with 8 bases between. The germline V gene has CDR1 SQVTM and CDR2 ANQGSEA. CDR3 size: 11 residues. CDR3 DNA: TGCAGCGGACCCCTAAACTATGGCTACACCTTC. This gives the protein CSGPLNYGYTF.

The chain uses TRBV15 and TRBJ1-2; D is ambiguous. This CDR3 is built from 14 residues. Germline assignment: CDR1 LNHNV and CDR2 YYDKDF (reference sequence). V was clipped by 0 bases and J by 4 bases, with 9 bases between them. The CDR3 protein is CATSRDVGLYGYTF. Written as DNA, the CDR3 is TGTGCCACCAGCAGAGATGTCGGACTCTATGGCTACACCTTC.

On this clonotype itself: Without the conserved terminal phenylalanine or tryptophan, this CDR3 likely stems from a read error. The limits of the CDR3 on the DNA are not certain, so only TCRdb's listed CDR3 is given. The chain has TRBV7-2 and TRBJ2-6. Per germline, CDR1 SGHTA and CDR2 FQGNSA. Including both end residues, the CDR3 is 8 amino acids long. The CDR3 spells CASRKRTS.

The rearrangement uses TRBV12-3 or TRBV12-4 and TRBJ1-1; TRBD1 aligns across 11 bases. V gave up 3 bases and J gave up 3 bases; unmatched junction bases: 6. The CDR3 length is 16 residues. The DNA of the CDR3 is TGTGCCAGCAGTTTCGGACAGGGGGCTGGGGACACTGAAGCTTTCTTT. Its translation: CASSFGQGAGDTEAFF.

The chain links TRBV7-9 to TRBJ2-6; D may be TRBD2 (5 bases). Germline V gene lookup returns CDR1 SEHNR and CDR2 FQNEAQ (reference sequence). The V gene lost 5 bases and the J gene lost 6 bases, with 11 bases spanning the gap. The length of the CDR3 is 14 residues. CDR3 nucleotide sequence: TGTGCCAGCAGCCCAGTCCTAGCGGCCAACGTCCTGACTTTC. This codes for CASSPVLAANVLTF.

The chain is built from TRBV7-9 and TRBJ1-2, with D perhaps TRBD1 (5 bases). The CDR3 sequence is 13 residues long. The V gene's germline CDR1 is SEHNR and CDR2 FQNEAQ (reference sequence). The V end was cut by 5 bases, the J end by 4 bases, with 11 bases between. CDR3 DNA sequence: TGTGCCAGCAGCCACGGAGGGGCCTATGGCTACACCTTC. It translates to CASSHGGAYGYTF.

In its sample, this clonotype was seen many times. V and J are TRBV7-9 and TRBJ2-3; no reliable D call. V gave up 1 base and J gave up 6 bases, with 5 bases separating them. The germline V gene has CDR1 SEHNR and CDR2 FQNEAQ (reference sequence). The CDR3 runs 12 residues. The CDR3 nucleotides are TGTGCCAGCAGCTTAGTCGGGGATACGCAGTATTTT. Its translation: CASSLVGDTQYF.

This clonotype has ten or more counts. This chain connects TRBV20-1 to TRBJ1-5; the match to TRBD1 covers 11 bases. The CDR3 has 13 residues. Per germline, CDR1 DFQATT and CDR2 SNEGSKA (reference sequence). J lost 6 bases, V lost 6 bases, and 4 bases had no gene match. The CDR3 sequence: CSARTGGSQPQHF. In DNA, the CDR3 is TGCAGTGCCCGGACAGGGGGCAGTCAGCCCCAGCATTTT.

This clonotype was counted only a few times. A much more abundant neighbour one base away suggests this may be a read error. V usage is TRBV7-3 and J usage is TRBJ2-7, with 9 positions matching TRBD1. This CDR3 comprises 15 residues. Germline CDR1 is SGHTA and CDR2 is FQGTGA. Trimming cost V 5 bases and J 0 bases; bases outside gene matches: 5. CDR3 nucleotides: TGTGCCAGCAGCCGCCGGGACAGGGCCTCCTACGAGCAGTACTTC. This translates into CASSRRDRASYEQYF.

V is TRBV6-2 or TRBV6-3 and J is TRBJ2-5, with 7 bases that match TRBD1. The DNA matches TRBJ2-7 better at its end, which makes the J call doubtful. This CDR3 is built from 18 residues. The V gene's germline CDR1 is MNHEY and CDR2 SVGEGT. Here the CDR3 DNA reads TGTGCCAGCAGCCCTCTGCGACCGGGACAGACATTCTCCTACGAGCAGTACTTC. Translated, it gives CASSPLRPGQTFSYEQYF.